These 26 T cell receptor beta chains came from one sample sequenced in a study of OX40 agonist ivuxolimab in advanced cancers. Assay used: immunoSEQ multiplex PCR; TCRdb lists only in-frame clones, some missing. This sample carries roughly 38,000 clones, around 82% of them seen once, and the ten largest clones take 1.8%. The starting material was CD4+ or CD8+ T cells sorted from blood, obtained in a trial of the OX40 agonist ivuxolimab. Source of these receptors: an adult with an advanced solid tumor such as melanoma, head and neck, liver or kidney cancer.

The genes are TRBV21-1 and TRBJ1-1. TRBV21-1 is described as a pseudogene. The CDR3 totals 13 residues. CDR3 sequence reads: CASSTQVRAEAFF. In DNA form, the CDR3 reads TGTGCCAGCAGCACCCAAGTTAGAGCTGAAGCTTTCTTT.

J is TRBJ2-5 and V is TRBV12-1; the D segment call TRBD2 is taken from the table without a DNA check. TRBV12-1 constitutes a pseudogene. There are 18 residues in the CDR3. In nucleotides, the CDR3 is TGTGCCAGCAGCTACCATTATGAGCGGGGGGCCCCCCTAAAGACCCAGTACTTC. This gives the protein CASSYHYERGAPLKTQYF.

There are a few counts of this clone. The chain joins TRBV7-2 to TRBJ2-1; D perhaps matches TRBD2 (6 bases). The V end lost 2 bases, the J end lost 7 bases, and 9 bases lay between the germline ends. Germline CDR1 is SGHTA and CDR2 is FQGNSA. The CDR3 runs 13 residues. CDR3 loop: CASSLRLANEQFF. In DNA form, the CDR3 reads TGTGCCAGCAGCTTACGGCTAGCGAATGAGCAGTTCTTC.

The chain is built from TRBV6-1 and TRBJ2-5, with 11 positions matching TRBD2. The CDR3 is 17 amino acids. With V trimmed by 1 base and J by 5 bases, 9 bases remained unmatched. Germline V gives CDR1 MNHNS, CDR2 SASEGT. The CDR3 reads CASSEVLMLAGGETQYF. DNA for the CDR3: TGTGCCAGCAGTGAAGTATTGATGTTAGCGGGGGGGGAGACCCAGTACTTC.

The chain is built from TRBV30 and TRBJ2-1; 8 bases align to TRBD1. The germline CDR1 and CDR2 sequences are GTSNPN and SVGIG (reference sequence). V lost 1 base to trimming and J lost 7 bases; unmatched junction nucleotides: 3. The CDR3 totals 13 residues. This CDR3 reads CAWSGQGFNEQFF. For the CDR3, the DNA is TGTGCCTGGAGTGGACAGGGGTTTAATGAGCAGTTCTTC.

This clone has just one count. The genes are TRBV6-6 and TRBJ1-1; D may be TRBD1 (6 bases). The V end lost 2 bases, the J end lost 1 base, and 8 bases lay between the germline ends. Per the germline V gene, CDR1 is MNHNY and CDR2 is SVGAGI (reference sequence). The CDR3 spans 14 residues. The CDR3 is CASSYGQTNTEAFF. The CDR3 DNA follows: TGTGCCAGCAGTTACGGACAGACGAACACTGAAGCTTTCTTT.

V gene TRBV19 combines with J gene TRBJ2-7, with D unclear. Looked up from germline, CDR1 is LNHDA and CDR2 is SQIVND (reference sequence). V was cut by 0 bases and J by 2 bases, with 5 bases left in between. This CDR3 has 13 amino acids. The CDR3: CASSIDGTYEQYF. CDR3 DNA sequence: TGTGCCAGTAGTATAGATGGGACCTACGAGCAGTACTTC.

The chain couples TRBV2 to TRBJ2-3; 8 nucleotides line up with TRBD2. This CDR3 is built from 14 residues. V gave up 5 bases and J gave up 2 bases; unmatched junction bases: 3. Germline CDR1 is SNHLY and CDR2 is FYNNEI. CDR3 loop: CASSLAGHTDTQYF. In DNA form, the CDR3 reads TGTGCCAGCAGTTTAGCGGGACACACAGATACGCAGTATTTT.

The V and J genes are TRBV23-1 and TRBJ2-6; D not resolved. TRBV23-1 is marked as an open reading frame, function uncertain. The CDR3 sequence is 13 residues long. V lost 7 bases and J 2 bases, leaving 6 bases between the germline ends. The CDR3 DNA sequence: TGCGCCAGCAATCCCCCTGGGGCCAACGTCCTGACTTTC. Amino acid sequence: CASNPPGANVLTF.

This chain connects TRBV6-6 to TRBJ2-3; a possible D gene is TRBD2 (6 bases). The CDR3 contains 15 residues. Looked up from germline, CDR1 is MNHNY and CDR2 is SVGAGI (reference sequence). V lost 5 bases and J 0 bases, leaving 12 bases between the germline ends. The CDR3 sequence is CASSGEVSSTDTQYF. In DNA, the CDR3 is TGTGCCAGCAGTGGGGAGGTTTCTAGCACAGATACGCAGTATTTT.

This clone was seen a handful of times. The rearrangement links TRBV4-3 to TRBJ2-3, with D unresolved. Looked up from germline, CDR1 is LGHNA and CDR2 is YSLEER. The CDR3 is made up of 20 amino acids. V was cut by 4 bases and J by 0 bases, with 26 bases left in between. CDR3 in DNA: TGCGCCAGCAGCCCAAGAATTAGGATCCGAGAAGGAACTAGCACAGATACGCAGTATTTT. It yields the protein CASSPRIRIREGTSTDTQYF.

The chain combines TRBV9 with TRBJ1-4, with D perhaps TRBD1 (5 bases). CDR3 size: 17 residues. Germline lookup yields CDR1 SGDLS and CDR2 YYNGEE. The germline V and J ends were trimmed by 1 base and 7 bases, with 20 bases remaining between them. DNA of the CDR3: TGTGCCAGCAGCGTAAGCGGGTTAGGAGGGGTCGGTGAAAAACTGTTTTTT. Protein product: CASSVSGLGGVGEKLFF.

The V call is TRBV11-2, the J call TRBJ1-2, with D perhaps TRBD1 (6 bases). This CDR3 contains 13 residues. Trimming removed 5 bases at V and 8 bases at J, with 15 bases between. Germline V gene lookup returns CDR1 SGHAT and CDR2 FQNNGV. CDR3 protein: CASSMGGASGYTF. In DNA, the CDR3 is TGTGCCAGCAGCATGGGGGGGGCTAGCGGCTACACCTTC. Together with reference TRBV11-2 and TRBJ1-2, the CDR3 gives the full variable domain: EAGVAQSPRYKIIEKRQSVAFWCNPISGHATLYWYQQILGQGPKLLIQFQNNGVVDDSQLPKDRFSAERLKGVDSTLKIQPAKLEDSAVYLCASSMGGASGYTFGSGTRLTVV.

This chain joins TRBV6-1 and TRBJ1-2; D unclear. In germline, CDR1 is MNHNS, CDR2 SASEGT. The V end lost 3 bases, the J end lost 4 bases, and 9 bases lay between the germline ends. The CDR3 is made up of 13 amino acids. CDR3 amino acids: CASSETQFYGYTF. The DNA for the CDR3 is TGTGCCAGCAGTGAGACCCAGTTCTATGGCTACACCTTC.

The gene calls are TRBV4-3 and TRBJ2-1, with 9 bases matching TRBD1. CDR1 and CDR2 from the germline V gene are LGHNA and YSLEER. The CDR3 runs to 18 residues. The V segment lost 0 bases and the J segment 6 bases; nucleotides outside the gene matches: 12. The CDR3 here is CASSQDIPGQGFFNEQFF. The DNA of the CDR3 is TGCGCCAGCAGCCAAGATATCCCGGGACAGGGTTTCTTCAATGAGCAGTTCTTC.

V is TRBV6-5 and J is TRBJ2-5; D gene uncertain. V was shortened by 4 bases and J by 2 bases, with 11 bases between the two germline ends. This CDR3 contains 14 residues. CDR1 and CDR2 (germline): MNHEY, SVGAGI. The CDR3 nucleotides read TGTGCCAGCAGTTGGTCACGGCGACAAGAGACCCAGTACTTC. This translates into CASSWSRRQETQYF.

CDR3 sequence (DNA): TGTGCCAGCAGCTTAGTATCGGGACTAGCAGCCAATGAGCAGTTCTTC. Translated: CASSLVSGLAANEQFF. The chain uses TRBV7-9 and TRBJ2-1; 9 bases are shared with TRBD2. This CDR3 spans 16 amino acids. In germline, CDR1 is SEHNR, CDR2 FQNEAQ (reference sequence). The J segment lost 6 bases and the V segment lost 1 base, leaving 7 bases of the junction unmatched.

Written as DNA, the CDR3 is TGCGCCAGCAGCCAAAATCTGGGGGTTAGAGGGAAGGAGACCCAGTACTTC. Translating gives CASSQNLGVRGKETQYF. The gene calls are TRBV4-1 and TRBJ2-5; D is tentatively TRBD1 or TRBD2 (5 bases each). Germline-derived CDR1 and CDR2 are MGHRA and YSYEKL. The CDR3 runs 17 residues. Trimming took off 2 bases at V and 5 bases at J, with 21 bases between the two ends.

The rearrangement links TRBV5-6 to TRBJ1-4, with 11 bases fitting TRBD1. CDR3 length: 16 residues. V lost 2 bases to trimming and J lost 4 bases; unmatched junction nucleotides: 4. The germline V gene encodes CDR1 SGHDT and CDR2 YYEEEE. The CDR3 region has the DNA TGTGCCAGCAGCTTAGCTGGGACAGGGGGTAATGAAAAACTGTTTTTT. Translating gives CASSLAGTGGNEKLFF.

The chain employs TRBV5-1 and TRBJ2-1; 11 nucleotides agree with TRBD2. The CDR3 consists of 14 residues. V shed 6 bases, J shed 6 bases, and the junction held 5 bases outside the gene matches. The germline CDR1 and CDR2 sequences are SGHRS and YFSETQ. This chain's CDR3 is CASTLTSGANEQFF. Written as DNA, the CDR3 is TGCGCCAGCACTCTGACTAGCGGGGCCAATGAGCAGTTCTTC.

The chain links TRBV5-1 to TRBJ2-7, with 11 bases matching TRBD1. Germline V gives CDR1 SGHRS, CDR2 YFSETQ. There are 15 residues in the CDR3. The V and J ends lost 4 bases and 3 bases, in that order; junction bases with no gene match: 6. CDR3 DNA: TGCGCCAGCAGCCCGGTTGGGACAGGGGGCTACGAGCAGTACTTC. Residues: CASSPVGTGGYEQYF.

The chain recombines TRBV4-2 with TRBJ1-1; 7 bases map to TRBD1. The ends lost 1 base at V and 8 bases at J; junction bases unmatched: 1. The CDR3 has 12 amino acids. Germline CDR1 reads LGHNA; CDR2 reads YNFKEQ. The CDR3 here is CASSQVTGEAFF. In DNA, the CDR3 is TGTGCCAGCAGCCAAGTGACAGGGGAAGCTTTCTTT.

The DNA for the CDR3 is TGTGCCAGCAGCTTGGCCGGGCAGAGGGTTGAAGCTTTCTTT. Its protein product is CASSLAGQRVEAFF. The V and J genes are TRBV5-5 and TRBJ1-1; D unresolved. This CDR3 contains 14 residues. Germline CDR1 SGHKS, CDR2 YYEKEE (reference sequence). Trimming stripped 0 bases from V and 7 bases from J, with 13 bases between.

CDR3 bases: TGCGCCAGCAGCTTGGGAGGACAGCGGTACTTC. Translating it yields CASSLGGQRYF. The chain has TRBV5-1 and TRBJ2-7; D perhaps matches TRBD1 (6 bases). CDR1 and CDR2 (germline): SGHRS, YFSETQ. This CDR3 contains 11 residues. The V gene lost 0 bases and the J gene lost 12 bases, with 10 bases spanning the gap.

The genes are TRBV10-3 and TRBJ2-5, with 12 bases identical to TRBD2. The J segment lost 5 bases and the V segment lost 0 bases, leaving 1 base of the junction unmatched. This CDR3 is 15 amino acids long. Germline CDR1 and CDR2: ENHRY and SYGVKD. CDR3 in amino acids: CAISESGLAGETQYF. The CDR3 DNA sequence: TGTGCCATCAGTGAGTCAGGACTAGCGGGGGAGACCCAGTACTTC.

V is TRBV20-1 and J is TRBJ1-1, with D perhaps matching TRBD1 (5 bases). This CDR3 comprises 11 residues. Trimming stripped 5 bases from V and 4 bases from J, with 8 bases between. Germline V gene sequence: CDR1 DFQATT, CDR2 SNEGSKA (reference sequence). Here the CDR3 reads CSAGGVTEAFF. The DNA for the CDR3 is TGCAGTGCTGGGGGGGTCACTGAAGCTTTCTTT.